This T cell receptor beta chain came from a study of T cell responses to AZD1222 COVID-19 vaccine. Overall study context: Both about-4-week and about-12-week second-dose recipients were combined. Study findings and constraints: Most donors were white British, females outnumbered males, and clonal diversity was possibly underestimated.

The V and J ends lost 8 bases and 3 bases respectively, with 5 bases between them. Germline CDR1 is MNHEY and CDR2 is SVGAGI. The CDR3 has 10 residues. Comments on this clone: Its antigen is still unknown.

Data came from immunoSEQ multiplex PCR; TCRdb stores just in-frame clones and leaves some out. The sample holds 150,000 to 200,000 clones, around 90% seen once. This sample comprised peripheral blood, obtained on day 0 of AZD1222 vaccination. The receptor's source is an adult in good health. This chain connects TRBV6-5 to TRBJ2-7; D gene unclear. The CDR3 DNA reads TGTGCCAGCGGGGTCTACGAGCAGTACTTC. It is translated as CASGVYEQYF.